The present T cell receptor (beta chain) was sequenced within a study of T cells after posttransplantation cyclophosphamide. The CDR3 has 20 amino acids. V lost 2 bases and J lost 0, with 23 bases in between. Germline values: CDR1 LNHNV, CDR2 YYDKDF (reference sequence). Repertoires were generated with immunoSEQ multiplex PCR, while TCRdb's copy carries only in-frame clones and drops some. The sample was found to contain roughly 45,000 clones, and every one recurs. Many counts were recorded for this clone. The sequence came from a middle-aged man in good health, CMV-negative, and a related stem cell transplant donor. The chain couples TRBV15 to TRBJ1-3, with D possibly being TRBD1 (5 bases). Sequencing used PBMCs. CDR3 sequence: CATSRSSTGGGRLSGNTIYF. The DNA of the CDR3 is TGTGCCACCAGCAGATCCAGCACGGGCGGGGGTCGGCTCTCTGGAAACACCATATATTTT.